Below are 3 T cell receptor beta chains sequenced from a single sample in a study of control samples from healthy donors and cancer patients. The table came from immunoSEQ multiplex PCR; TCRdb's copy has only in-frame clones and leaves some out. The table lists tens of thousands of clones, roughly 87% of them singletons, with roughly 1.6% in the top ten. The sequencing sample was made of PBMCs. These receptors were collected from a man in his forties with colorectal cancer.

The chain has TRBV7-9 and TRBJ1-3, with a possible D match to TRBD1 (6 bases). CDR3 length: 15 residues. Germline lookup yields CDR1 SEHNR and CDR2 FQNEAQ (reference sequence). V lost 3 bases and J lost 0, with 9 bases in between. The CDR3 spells CASSLTGFSGNTIYF. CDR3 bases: TGTGCCAGCAGCTTGACAGGCTTCTCTGGAAACACCATATATTTT.

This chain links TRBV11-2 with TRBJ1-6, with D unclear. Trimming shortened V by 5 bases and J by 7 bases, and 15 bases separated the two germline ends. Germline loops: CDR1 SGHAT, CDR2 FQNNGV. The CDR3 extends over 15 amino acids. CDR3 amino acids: CASSPSPRGNSPLHF. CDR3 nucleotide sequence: TGTGCCAGCAGCCCCAGTCCCCGCGGGAATTCACCCCTCCACTTT.

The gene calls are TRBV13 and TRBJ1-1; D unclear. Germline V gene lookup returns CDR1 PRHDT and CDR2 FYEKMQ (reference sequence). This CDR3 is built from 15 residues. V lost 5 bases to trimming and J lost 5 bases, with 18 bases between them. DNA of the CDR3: TGTGCCAGCAGCCCCACCGTAAGTTCGTGGACTGAAGCTTTCTTT. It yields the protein CASSPTVSSWTEAFF. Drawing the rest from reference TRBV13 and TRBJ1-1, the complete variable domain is AAGVIQSPRHLIKEKRETATLKCYPIPRHDTVYWYQQGPGQDPQFLISFYEKMQSDKGSIPDRFSAQQFSDYHSELNMSSLELGDSALYFCASSPTVSSWTEAFFGQGTRLTVV.